The 6 T cell receptor beta chains below come from one sample, sequenced in a study of memory CD4+ T cells and cytomegalovirus serostatus. The sort gate was single viable CD3+CD4+CD8-CD45RO+ cells for memory CD4+ T cells. The assay was immunoSEQ multiplex PCR, and TCRdb's table has in-frame clones only and misses some. The sample lists some 44,000 clones; 76% were seen once. The sequencing input was memory CD4+ T cells from blood. The receptor set was obtained from an adult in good health and CMV-seronegative.

This rearrangement joins TRBV7-9 to TRBJ2-5; D uncertain. The CDR3 is 12 amino acids. Germline loops: CDR1 SEHNR, CDR2 FQNEAQ (reference sequence). V shed 5 bases and J shed 5 bases, with 9 bases lying between them. The CDR3 reads CASSPGVETQYF. CDR3 bases: TGTGCCAGCAGCCCAGGAGTGGAGACCCAGTACTTC.

This clone was counted a few times. This chain uses TRBV6-1 with TRBJ1-6; 7 positions agree with TRBD1. J gave up 9 bases and V 2 bases, and 19 bases lay outside the gene matches. Germline V gene lookup returns CDR1 MNHNS and CDR2 SASEGT. This CDR3 spans 19 amino acids. In DNA, the CDR3 is TGTGCCAGCAGTGAACCCGCAGGGGGTCTCCTAATGTCGGCTTCACCCCTCCACTTT. Residues: CASSEPAGGLLMSASPLHF.

This clone was observed a handful of times. This chain joins TRBV25-1 and TRBJ2-2; 10 bases align to TRBD2. Trimming at V came to 5 bases and at J to 3 bases, leaving 9 bases not matched to a gene. The CDR3 spans 17 residues. CDR1 and CDR2 from the germline V gene are MGHDK and SYGVNS. Here the CDR3 DNA reads TGTGCCAGCAGTAGCGGGGGGGCGACTAGTTACACCGGGGAGCTGTTTTTT. Its translation: CASSSGGATSYTGELFF.

V gene TRBV7-2 combines with J gene TRBJ1-2, with 9 nucleotides matching TRBD1. Germline V CDR1 and CDR2: SGHTA, FQGNSA. V was clipped by 5 bases and J by 4 bases; unmatched bases: 5. The CDR3 totals 14 residues. Here the CDR3 DNA reads TGTGCCAGCAGCCGGACAGGGGAGCGCTATGGCTACACCTTC. It specifies CASSRTGERYGYTF.

This clone has just a few counts. The rearrangement joins TRBV6-6 to TRBJ1-2, with 8 positions matching TRBD1. V lost 2 bases, J lost 7 bases, and 9 bases stayed unmatched. CDR1 is MNHNY, CDR2 SVGAGI, per germline (reference sequence). CDR3 length equals 15 residues. CDR3 loop: CASSYESTGGVGYTF. CDR3 nucleotide sequence: TGTGCCAGCAGTTACGAATCCACAGGGGGGGTTGGCTACACCTTC.

The chain recombines TRBV18 with TRBJ1-3; TRBD1 is a possible D gene (6 bases). V dropped 3 bases and J dropped 4 bases, with 19 bases sitting between them. The CDR3 is 17 residues long. CDR1 KGHSH and CDR2 LQKENI come from the germline V gene. The CDR3 here is CASSPNPIQGSGNTIYF. The CDR3 bases are TGTGCCAGCTCACCTAACCCAATACAGGGTTCGGGAAACACCATATATTTT.